This T cell receptor beta chain was sequenced in a study of T cells in Graves' hyperthyroidism and ophthalmopathy. The investigators amplified TCR beta CDR3 regions from RNA transcripts. The HTBI primer set drove a first-round RT-PCR of the TCR CDR3. TCRdb itself ran the multiplex PCR reads through MiXCR, one entry per CDR3 protein. The sample lists tens of thousands of distinct CDR3 sequences, 49% occurring once. With respect to this clonotype: At one end, the junction sequence differs from germline, possibly due to a read error.

Material: blood. The source is a woman between 45 and 60 years old with Graves' hyperthyroidism that later progressed to Graves' ophthalmopathy.

The CDR3 sequence: CSARGLAGGTSTDTQYF. In DNA form, the CDR3 reads TGCAGTGCCAGAGGACTAGCGGGAGGGACTAGCACAGATACGCAGTATTTT. The chain employs TRBV20-1 and TRBJ2-3; 15 bases fit TRBD2. The germline V gene has CDR1 DFQATT and CDR2 SNEGSKA (reference sequence). This CDR3 is 17 amino acids long.